This T cell receptor beta chain was documented in a study of human T cells and chemical hapten exposure. About the research overall: DPC (0.01%) was patch tested on the upper back and read at 6 days.

Stated time point: patch test 3, about 24 weeks after DPC sensitization. Specified treatment: therapeutic diphenylcyclopropenone sensitization with weekly scalp DPC. Trimming removed 5 bases at V and 4 bases at J, with 9 bases between. The CDR3 loop spans 13 amino acids. Per germline, CDR1 MNHEY and CDR2 SVGEGT. Authors' methods: Ranging from roughly 20,000 to 750,000, TCR counts per sample had a median value of 95,638. TCRdb ran MiXCR on the RACE reads and lists one entry per CDR3 protein. For this entry, the V and J calls and clone size follow TCRdb and not the study's own pipeline. The sample yields about 92,000 distinct CDR3 sequences, 11% seen once. The table lists this clonotype with a few counts. Its matching antigen is unknown. General study results and limits: Significantly more large CDR3 similarity clusters were formed by expanded TCRs than by controls. The donor cohort had alopecia, so its immune response may not match that of healthy people.

The V gene is TRBV6-2 or TRBV6-3, the J gene TRBJ1-5; D may be TRBD1 (5 bases). This specimen consisted of whole blood, obtained in connection with sensitization to the hapten diphenylcyclopropenone (DPC). This receptor was identified in a woman aged 30 to 39 with alopecia areata. Some clones in this sample may be carry-over from other donors' samples. The CDR3 protein is CASSQGYNQPQHF. CDR3 sequence (DNA): TGTGCCAGCAGTCAGGGTTATAATCAGCCCCAGCATTTT.